The next 12 T cell receptor beta chains were all read from a single sample in a study of T-cell reconstitution after alpha-beta-depleted transplantation in children. The TCRbeta library was prepared with unique molecular identifiers. MiXCR, applied by TCRdb to the PCR reads, yields one record per CDR3 protein. This sample yields some 550,000 distinct CDR3 sequences, of which about 16% are seen a single time; more than 2.5% belongs to the top ten. Source: PBMCs from the stem cell graft donor, taken from the stem cell graft. The receptors were gathered from a human donor who donated a stem cell graft to a child with acute lymphoblastic leukemia.

This clonotype was observed a handful of times. The chain has TRBV27 and TRBJ1-6, with D hard to call. V dropped 7 bases and J dropped 5 bases, with 12 bases sitting between them. Germline V gene lookup returns CDR1 MNHEY and CDR2 SMNVEV (reference sequence). This CDR3 is 14 amino acids long. CDR3 DNA sequence: TGTGCCAGCAAACTCATCGGTGATAATTCACCCCTCCACTTT. Translating gives CASKLIGDNSPLHF.

The CDR3 region is CASSLDRGNIQYF. The DNA of the CDR3 is TGTGCCAGCAGCTTGGACAGGGGGAACATTCAGTACTTC. This sequence joins TRBV5-4 and TRBJ2-4; TRBD1 matches 8 bases. The CDR3 is 13 amino acids. In germline, CDR1 is SGHNT, CDR2 YYREEE (reference sequence). V was pared by 0 bases and J by 7 bases, with 0 bases of the junction left unmatched.

Concerning this clonotype itself: The junction and the germline gene differ at one end; a read error may be behind it. The chain carries TRBV20-1 and TRBJ2-4; D is uncertain. The CDR3 length is 15 residues. Germline lookup yields CDR1 DFQATT and CDR2 SNEGSKA (reference sequence). CDR3 in DNA: TGCAGTGCTAGAGATCGAATCGCAGGCCGAAACAGTCAGTACTTC. Its translation: CSARDRIAGRNSQYF.

J is TRBJ2-2 and V is TRBV24-1, with no clear D. Trimming left V 3 bases short and J 4 bases short, with 11 bases between. This CDR3 comprises 15 residues. The germline CDR1 and CDR2 sequences are KGHDR and SFDVKD. The CDR3 coding sequence is TGTGCCACCAGTGATCCGGTACATCGCACCGGGGAGCTGTTTTTT. Protein: CATSDPVHRTGELFF.

This clonotype has more than one count but fewer than ten. This chain links TRBV2 with TRBJ2-2; TRBD1 agrees at 10 bases. The CDR3 consists of 15 residues. The germline V gene encodes CDR1 SNHLY and CDR2 FYNNEI. The V segment lost 7 bases and the J segment 6 bases; nucleotides outside the gene matches: 8. Here the CDR3 reads CASMPPTGGSGELFF. CDR3 sequence (DNA): TGTGCCAGCATGCCCCCGACAGGGGGCTCCGGGGAGCTGTTTTTT.

The chain uses TRBV5-1 and TRBJ2-7, with 11 bases identical to TRBD2. The CDR3 consists of 17 residues. CDR1 is SGHRS, CDR2 YFSETQ, per germline. V gave up 0 bases and J gave up 6 bases; unmatched junction bases: 11. As DNA, the CDR3 is TGCGCCAGCAGCTTGGCCGCGATAGCGGGAGGGCTGGGCGAGCAGTACTTC. Translated: CASSLAAIAGGLGEQYF.

This chain uses TRBV13 with TRBJ1-2, with TRBD1 matching over 7 bases. Germline V CDR1 and CDR2: PRHDT, FYEKMQ (reference sequence). This CDR3 comprises 13 residues. V shed 7 bases and J 3 bases; nucleotides not matched to a gene: 5. DNA for the CDR3: TGTGCCAGCAACTTCGACAGGGACTATGGCTACACCTTC. Its protein is CASNFDRDYGYTF. The variable domain in full, with the rest retrieved from reference TRBV13 and TRBJ1-2, is AAGVIQSPRHLIKEKRETATLKCYPIPRHDTVYWYQQGPGQDPQFLISFYEKMQSDKGSIPDRFSAQQFSDYHSELNMSSLELGDSALYFCASNFDRDYGYTFGSGTRLTVV.

This clonotype was seen a handful of times. This chain uses TRBV12-3 or TRBV12-4 with TRBJ1-2; the D gene is possibly TRBD1 (6 bases). V lost 2 bases and J 6 bases, leaving 13 bases between the germline ends. The CDR3 is 14 residues long. CDR3 residues: CASSLKGDGDGYTF. Written as DNA, the CDR3 is TGTGCCAGCAGTTTAAAGGGGGACGGGGATGGCTACACCTTC.

The rearrangement links TRBV7-9 to TRBJ1-5, with 7 bases lining up with TRBD1. Germline V gives CDR1 SEHNR, CDR2 FQNEAQ (reference sequence). The CDR3 is 14 amino acids. J lost 2 bases, V lost 8 bases, and 6 bases had no gene match. Here the CDR3 DNA reads TGTGCCAGCGGGGGACAGATTGGCAATCAGCCCCAGCATTTT. Its translation is CASGGQIGNQPQHF.

In this sample, this clonotype turned up a few times. The gene calls are TRBV7-9 and TRBJ1-2, with 10 bases that match TRBD1. CDR1 is SEHNR, CDR2 FQNEAQ, per germline (reference sequence). The J segment lost 8 bases and the V segment lost 5 bases, leaving 5 bases of the junction unmatched. The CDR3 is made up of 13 amino acids. The CDR3 DNA sequence: TGTGCCAGCAGCATCGACAGGGGGCGGGGCTACACCTTC. Translating gives CASSIDRGRGYTF.

This clonotype was observed a handful of times. The chain recombines TRBV10-3 with TRBJ2-3; 8 bases agree with TRBD2. Germline CDR1 and CDR2: ENHRY and SYGVKD. The ends lost 5 bases at V and 0 bases at J; junction bases unmatched: 10. CDR3 length: 17 residues. The CDR3 DNA reads TGTGCCATCAGTAACCTCCGAGCGGGAGCCAGCACAGATACGCAGTATTTT. It yields the protein CAISNLRAGASTDTQYF.

This chain uses TRBV19 with TRBJ2-6; no definite D call. CDR1 and CDR2 from the germline V gene are LNHDA and SQIVND (reference sequence). V lost 3 bases to trimming and J lost 0 bases, with 3 bases between them. This CDR3 spans 14 amino acids. The CDR3 nucleotides are TGTGCCAGTAGTATCCTCTCTGGGGCCAACGTCCTGACTTTC. Protein product: CASSILSGANVLTF.